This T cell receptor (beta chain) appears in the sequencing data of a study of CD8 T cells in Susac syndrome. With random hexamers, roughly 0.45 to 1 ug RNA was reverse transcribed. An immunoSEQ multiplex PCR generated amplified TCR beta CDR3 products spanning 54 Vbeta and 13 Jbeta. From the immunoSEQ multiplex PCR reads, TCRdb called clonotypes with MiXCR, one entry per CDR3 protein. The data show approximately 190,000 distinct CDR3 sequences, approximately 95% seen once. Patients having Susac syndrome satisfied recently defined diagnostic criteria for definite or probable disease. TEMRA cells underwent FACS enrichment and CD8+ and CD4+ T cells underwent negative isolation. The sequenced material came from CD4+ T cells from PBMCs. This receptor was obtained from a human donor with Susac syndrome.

CDR3 residues: CASSFRGQLIYEQYF. DNA of the CDR3: TGTGCCAGCAGTTTCCGGGGACAGTTAATCTACGAGCAGTACTTC. The chain carries TRBV27 and TRBJ2-7, with 7 bases fitting TRBD1. There are 15 residues in the CDR3. Germline trimming cut 3 bases from V and 3 bases from J; bases unmatched to any gene: 8. Germline-derived CDR1 and CDR2 are MNHEY and SMNVEV (reference sequence).